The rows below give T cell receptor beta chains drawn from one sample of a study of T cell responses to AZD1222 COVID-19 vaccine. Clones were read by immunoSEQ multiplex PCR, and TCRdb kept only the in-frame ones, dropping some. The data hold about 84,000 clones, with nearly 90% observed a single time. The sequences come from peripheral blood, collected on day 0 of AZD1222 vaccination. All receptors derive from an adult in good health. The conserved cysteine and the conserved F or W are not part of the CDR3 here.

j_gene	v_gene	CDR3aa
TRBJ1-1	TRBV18	ASSLQGATEAF
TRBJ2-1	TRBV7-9	ASSPRGSGAYNEQF
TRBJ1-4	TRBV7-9	ASSSSSTNEKLF
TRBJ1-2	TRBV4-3	ASSQQINYGYT
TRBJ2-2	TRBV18	ASSPRRREMVSVNTGELF
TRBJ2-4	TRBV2	ASRGTGGGIQY
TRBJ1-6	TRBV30	AWSVQEGLGTSSPLH
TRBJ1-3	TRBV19	ASSGGTTSGNTIY
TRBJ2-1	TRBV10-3	AISLASAYNEQF
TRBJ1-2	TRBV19	ASSVQGDYGYT
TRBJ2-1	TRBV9	ASSVYLSGVDNEQF
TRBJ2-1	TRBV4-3	ASSHPGLAGGGDEQF
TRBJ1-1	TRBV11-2	ASSLWSGNTEAF
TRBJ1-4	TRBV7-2	ASSLGPGRDEKLF
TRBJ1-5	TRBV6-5	ASKGQTNNQPQH
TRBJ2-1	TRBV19	ASSIKKGREGSRNEQF
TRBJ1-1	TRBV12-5	ASGLATGGYTEAF
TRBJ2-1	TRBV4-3	ASSQGQGSTEQF
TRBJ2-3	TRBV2	ASRGTSGSRHTQY
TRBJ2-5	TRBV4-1	ASSAYRGTQY
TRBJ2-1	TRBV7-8	ASSPRTRLNEQF
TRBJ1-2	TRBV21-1	ASSKAPILTTANYGYT
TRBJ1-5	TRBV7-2	ASSLIAGTGSNQPQH
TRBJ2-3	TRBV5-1	ASSLDASGSTDTQY
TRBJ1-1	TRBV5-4	ASSLPAVRNTEAF
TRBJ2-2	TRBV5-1	ASSLDRPNTGELF
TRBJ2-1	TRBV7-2	ASSLVEGLYNEQF
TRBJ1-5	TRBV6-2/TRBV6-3	ASSYFGQPQH
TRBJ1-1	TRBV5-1	ASSIDTGNTEAF
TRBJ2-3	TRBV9	ASSVLKGSTDTQY
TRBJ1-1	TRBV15	ATSRVGPEKAF
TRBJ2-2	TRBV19	GTSGELWLTGELF
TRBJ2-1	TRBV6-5	ASSYTPGQGAYEQF
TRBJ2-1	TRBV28	ASSLRGITYNEQF
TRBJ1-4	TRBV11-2	ASSLSTTNEKLF
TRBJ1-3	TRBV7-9	ASSLVGALGGNTIY
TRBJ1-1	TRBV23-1	ASSQSWAYGTEAF
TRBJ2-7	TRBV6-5	ASSYSGQGPYEQY
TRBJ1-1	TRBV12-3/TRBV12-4	ASSSPPSRAF
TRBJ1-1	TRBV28	ASSLLPTVNTEAF
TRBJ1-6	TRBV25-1	ASSANPGSPLH
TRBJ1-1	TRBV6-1	ASSEVPIRSGSEAF
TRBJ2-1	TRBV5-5	ASSSGLAGERGEQF
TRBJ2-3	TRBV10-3	AIRAELAGGTDTQY
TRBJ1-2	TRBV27	ASSRTLPNYGYT
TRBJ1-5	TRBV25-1	ASSSLRGPNQPQH
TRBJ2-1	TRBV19	ASSINRYNEQF
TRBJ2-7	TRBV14	ASSQRKGQGAYEQY
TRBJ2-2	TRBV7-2	ASSLDFPRLSGSAGELF
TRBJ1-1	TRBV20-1	SAETNTEAF
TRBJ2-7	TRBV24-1	ATSDIGTGASYEQY
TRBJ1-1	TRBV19	ASSTGDTEAF
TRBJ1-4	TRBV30	AWHSGVPLNEKLF
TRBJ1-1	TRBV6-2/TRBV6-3	ASSDTGAGGREAF
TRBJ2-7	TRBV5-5	ASSAQPGLPTEQY
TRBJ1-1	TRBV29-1	SVQGQGNTEAF
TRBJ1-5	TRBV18	ASSPGVVEVEPQH